Presented here are 22 T cell receptor beta chains from one specimen sequenced in a study of memory CD4+ T cells and cytomegalovirus serostatus. The table came from immunoSEQ multiplex PCR; TCRdb's copy has only in-frame clones and leaves some out. The data show about 82,000 clones, around 80% seen once. Single viable CD3+CD4+CD8-CD45RO+ cells were sorted as the memory CD4+ T cells. The sample consisted of memory CD4+ T cells from blood. The receptors stem from an adult in good health and CMV-seronegative.

A single count supports this clone. V gene TRBV9 combines with J gene TRBJ1-1; possible D gene TRBD1, 5 bases. Germline CDR1 is SGDLS and CDR2 is YYNGEE. The CDR3 is 13 amino acids. V lost 2 bases and J 5 bases, leaving 10 bases between the germline ends. As DNA, the CDR3 is TGTGCCAGCAGCGTGGCAGGGAGTACTGAAGCTTTCTTT. This codes for CASSVAGSTEAFF.

The genes are TRBV5-1 and TRBJ1-2, with 7 bases matching TRBD1. This CDR3 spans 13 amino acids. CDR1 SGHRS and CDR2 YFSETQ come from the germline V gene. Trimming took 4 bases from V and 3 from J; bases not matched to a gene: 3. The CDR3 DNA sequence: TGCGCCAGCAGCCAAGACAGGGACTATGGCTACACCTTC. Translated: CASSQDRDYGYTF.

This clone came up a few times. CDR3 residues: CASTTYGGTDTQYF. The CDR3 DNA sequence: TGCGCCAGCACTACCTATGGGGGCACAGATACGCAGTATTTT. This chain connects TRBV10-2 to TRBJ2-3; no firm D call. Trimming removed 7 bases from V and 1 base from J, with 12 bases in between. The CDR3 extends over 14 amino acids. Per the germline V gene, CDR1 is WSHSY and CDR2 is SAAADI.

The V and J genes are TRBV19 and TRBJ2-7; 10 bases are shared with TRBD2. The V and J ends lost 3 bases and 2 bases, in that order; junction bases with no gene match: 4. The CDR3 is 15 amino acids. The germline gives CDR1 LNHDA, CDR2 SQIVND (reference sequence). CDR3 loop: CASSMRTSGPYEQYF. The DNA of the CDR3 is TGTGCCAGTAGTATGAGGACTAGCGGACCCTACGAGCAGTACTTC.

The chain recombines TRBV30 with TRBJ1-1; 9 nucleotides line up with TRBD1. V shed 2 bases, J shed 4 bases, and the junction held 5 bases outside the gene matches. Germline V gene data show CDR1 as GTSNPN and CDR2 as SVGIG (reference sequence). The CDR3 consists of 14 residues. CDR3 loop: CAWSLTGGSTEAFF. The CDR3 DNA reads TGTGCCTGGAGTTTGACAGGGGGAAGCACTGAAGCTTTCTTT.

This clone came up a few times. V is TRBV6-1 and J is TRBJ1-2; the match to TRBD1 covers 9 bases. The CDR3 spans 15 residues. Losses at the gene ends were 3 bases for V and 8 bases for J; bases not matched to a gene: 10. Germline CDR1 and CDR2: MNHNS and SASEGT. CDR3 region: CASSDNTGTGLGYTF. In DNA form, the CDR3 reads TGTGCCAGCAGTGATAATACCGGGACAGGGTTAGGCTACACCTTC.

The chain recombines TRBV10-3 with TRBJ1-5; D perhaps matches TRBD1 (5 bases). V was shortened by 0 bases and J by 2 bases, with 20 bases between the two germline ends. Germline V gene data show CDR1 as ENHRY and CDR2 as SYGVKD. CDR3 length equals 19 residues. The CDR3 DNA is TGTGCCATCAGTGAGTCAGTCCCGGGGACCTCTTCACGCAATCAGCCCCAGCATTTT. Translation: CAISESVPGTSSRNQPQHF.

The J gene is TRBJ2-5, the V gene TRBV15; D ambiguous. V dropped 5 bases and J dropped 0 bases, with 10 bases sitting between them. Per the germline V gene, CDR1 is LNHNV and CDR2 is YYDKDF (reference sequence). This CDR3 is built from 14 residues. The CDR3 is CATSERRYQETQYF. The CDR3 region has the DNA TGTGCCACCAGCGAGCGACGGTACCAAGAGACCCAGTACTTC.

The chain links TRBV7-8 to TRBJ1-2; the D is unclear. Germline assignment: CDR1 SGHVS and CDR2 FQNEAQ. This CDR3 is built from 16 residues. Trimming removed 8 bases from V and 4 bases from J, with 23 bases in between. CDR3 bases: TGTGCCAGCCTTGGTGAGGGCGCTGGGTTCGCCTATGGCTACACCTTC. Its translation is CASLGEGAGFAYGYTF. The full variable domain, in which reference TRBV7-8 and TRBJ1-2 provide the parts outside the CDR3, is GAGVSQSPRYKVAKRGQDVALRCDPISGHVSLFWYQQALGQGPEFLTYFQNEAQLDKSGLPSDRFFAERPEGSVSTLKIQRTQQEDSAVYLCASLGEGAGFAYGYTFGSGTRLTVV.

This chain uses TRBV28 with TRBJ1-5; D perhaps matches TRBD1 (5 bases). The length of the CDR3 is 16 residues. V lost 2 bases, J lost 1 base, and 12 bases lay in between. Per germline, CDR1 MDHEN and CDR2 SYDVKM. CDR3 protein: CASSLMAGMSNQPQHF. The DNA for the CDR3 is TGTGCCAGCAGTTTAATGGCAGGGATGAGCAATCAGCCCCAGCATTTT.

This clone has just one count. This rearrangement joins TRBV10-1 to TRBJ2-7; TRBD2 is a possible D gene (6 bases). V dropped 8 bases and J dropped 6 bases, with 17 bases sitting between them. The CDR3 length is 13 residues. Germline CDR1 and CDR2: WNHNN and SYGVQD (reference sequence). CDR3 in DNA: TGCGCCAGCGAGAGAGCCCGGGGAGGCGAGCAGTACTTC. It encodes CASERARGGEQYF.

This clone was observed a few times. This chain uses TRBV15 with TRBJ2-3; D is tentatively TRBD1 or TRBD2 (5 bases each). The germline V gene encodes CDR1 LNHNV and CDR2 YYDKDF (reference sequence). V dropped 5 bases and J dropped 2 bases, with 20 bases sitting between them. This CDR3 contains 17 residues. This chain's CDR3 is CATSRGVGTSYTDTQYF. As DNA, the CDR3 is TGTGCCACCAGCCGAGGGGTCGGGACGTCCTACACAGATACGCAGTATTTT. Looking up the rest from reference TRBV15 and TRBJ2-3 gives the full variable domain: DAMVIQNPRYQVTQFGKPVTLSCSQTLNHNVMYWYQQKSSQAPKLLFHYYDKDFNNEADTPDNFQSRRPNTSFCFLDIRSPGLGDTAMYLCATSRGVGTSYTDTQYFGPGTRLTVL.

Only a few counts were recorded for this clone. This CDR3 is CASSSGAAQPQHF. For the CDR3, the DNA is TGTGCCAGCAGCTCGGGGGCGGCTCAGCCCCAGCATTTT. The V call is TRBV7-9, the J call TRBJ1-5; perhaps TRBD1 as D (6 bases). CDR1 SEHNR and CDR2 FQNEAQ come from the germline V gene (reference sequence). The CDR3 contains 13 residues. Deletions cut 4 bases from V and 6 bases from J, with 10 bases between.

On this clone: The DNA is left out, because the CDR3 cannot be placed on it with certainty; the CDR3 is given as TCRdb lists it. Other DNA sequences from this sample encode an identical CDR3 as well. This sequence joins TRBV6-5 and TRBJ2-3; the table's D call, TRBD2, was not checked against the DNA. Including both end residues, the CDR3 is 12 amino acids long. Germline CDR1 is MNHEY and CDR2 is SVGAGI. The CDR3 is CASSSSGDTQYF.

The rearrangement joins TRBV29-1 to TRBJ1-2; D unresolved. V was trimmed by 4 bases and J by 6 bases, leaving 18 bases between them. The CDR3 has 14 amino acids. Germline CDR1 is SQVTM and CDR2 is ANQGSEA. DNA of the CDR3: TGCAGCGTTGGTAGCATTCTAAGAAGGAATGGCTACACCTTC. Translation: CSVGSILRRNGYTF.

J is TRBJ2-7 and V is TRBV6-6; perhaps TRBD2 as D (5 bases). Germline assignment: CDR1 MNHNY and CDR2 SVGAGI (reference sequence). V was trimmed by 7 bases and J by 3 bases, leaving 19 bases between them. The CDR3 has 15 amino acids. In DNA, the CDR3 is TGTGCCAGCACCACCGGGGTCAGGCATAACTACGAGCAGTACTTC. Residues: CASTTGVRHNYEQYF.

The CDR3 coding sequence is TGTGCCATCAGTGACCCGACCGGAGCAAGGCGTGGAAACACCATATATTTT. Amino acids: CAISDPTGARRGNTIYF. This chain uses TRBV10-3 with TRBJ1-3, with D unclear. The CDR3 consists of 17 residues. The ends were cut back, 3 bases at V and 3 bases at J, with 18 bases in the middle. The germline V gene encodes CDR1 ENHRY and CDR2 SYGVKD.

V gene TRBV5-4 combines with J gene TRBJ1-1, with D unresolved. The V and J ends lost 3 bases and 1 base respectively, with 10 bases between them. In germline, CDR1 is SGHNT, CDR2 YYREEE (reference sequence). CDR3 length: 14 amino acids. The CDR3 loop reads CASSSLNRNTEAFF. The CDR3 DNA sequence: TGTGCCAGCAGCTCATTGAACAGGAACACTGAAGCTTTCTTT.

The J gene is TRBJ2-7, the V gene TRBV10-3; D is undetermined. Germline CDR1 and CDR2: ENHRY and SYGVKD. The CDR3 spans 14 residues. The V end was cut by 0 bases, the J end by 1 base, with 7 bases between. CDR3 protein: CAISESLGSYEQYF. The CDR3 coding sequence is TGTGCCATCAGTGAGTCTCTGGGGTCCTACGAGCAGTACTTC.

J is TRBJ2-5 and V is TRBV18; D possibly corresponds to TRBD2 (5 bases). The CDR3 length is 15 residues. The germline gives CDR1 KGHSH, CDR2 LQKENI. V shed 3 bases and J shed 1 base, with 12 bases lying between them. CDR3 in amino acids: CASSPPGSLQETQYF. In nucleotides, the CDR3 is TGTGCCAGCTCACCGCCGGGGTCCCTCCAAGAGACCCAGTACTTC.

This clone showed up just once. The CDR3 region has the DNA TGTGCCAGCAGTTTTACGACGGGCGGTCTAAGTGGGACCGGCGGCTACACCTTC. This codes for CASSFTTGGLSGTGGYTF. The chain carries TRBV27 and TRBJ1-2; D possibly corresponds to TRBD1 (5 bases). Deletions cut 3 bases from V and 8 bases from J, with 28 bases between. The CDR3 extends over 18 amino acids. CDR1 and CDR2 (germline): MNHEY, SMNVEV (reference sequence).

Only one count was recorded for this clone. This rearrangement joins TRBV27 to TRBJ1-3, with a possible D match to TRBD1 (5 bases). This CDR3 has 16 residues. Looked up from germline, CDR1 is MNHEY and CDR2 is SMNVEV (reference sequence). Trimming cost V 5 bases and J 4 bases, with 18 bases left between them. In DNA form, the CDR3 reads TGTGCCAGCAGTAAGGGGTATGGATCGGGAGGAAACACCATATATTTT. Translating gives CASSKGYGSGGNTIYF.